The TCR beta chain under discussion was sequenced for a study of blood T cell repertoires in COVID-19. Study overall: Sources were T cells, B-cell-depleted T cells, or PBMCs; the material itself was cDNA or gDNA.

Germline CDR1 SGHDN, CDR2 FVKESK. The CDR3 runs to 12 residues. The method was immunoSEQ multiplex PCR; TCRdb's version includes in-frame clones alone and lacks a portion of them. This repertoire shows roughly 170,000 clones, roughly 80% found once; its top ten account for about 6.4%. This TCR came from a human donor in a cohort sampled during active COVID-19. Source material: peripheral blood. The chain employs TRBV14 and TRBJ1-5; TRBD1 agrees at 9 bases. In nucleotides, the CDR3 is TGTGGCGGGACAGGGCCCAATCAGCCCCAGCATTTT. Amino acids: CGGTGPNQPQHF.